These 23 T cell receptor beta chains were sequenced from one sample in a study of blood T cell repertoires in COVID-19. Using immunoSEQ multiplex PCR, the repertoire was profiled, and TCRdb retains in-frame clones only, with some absent. The data contain some 320,000 clones, over 85% of them singletons. Sequencing was performed on PBMCs or T cells enriched from blood (not recorded which). These receptors came from a man in his sixties who had recovered from COVID-19.

The chain is built from TRBV28 and TRBJ2-1; D ambiguous. V was clipped by 3 bases and J by 1 base, with 13 bases between them. Germline V CDR1 and CDR2: MDHEN, SYDVKM. This CDR3 region has 16 residues. CDR3 amino acids: CASSFHLGSSYNEQFF. CDR3 bases: TGTGCCAGCAGTTTTCATCTGGGCAGTTCCTACAATGAGCAGTTCTTC.

The rearrangement links TRBV6-2 or TRBV6-3 to TRBJ1-6, with D uncertain. The CDR3 has 17 residues. The germline V and J ends were trimmed by 2 bases and 0 bases, with 11 bases remaining between them. The germline gives CDR1 MNHEY, CDR2 SVGEGT. The CDR3, as DNA: TGTGCCAGCAGTTACGTTGGTGGGAGCTCCTATAATTCACCCCTCCACTTT. Translating gives CASSYVGGSSYNSPLHF.

This chain joins TRBV7-8 and TRBJ2-1; D gene uncertain. The CDR3 length is 12 residues. Germline CDR1 is SGHVS and CDR2 is FQNEAQ. V was trimmed by 5 bases and J by 3 bases, leaving 5 bases between them. CDR3 sequence reads: CASSTSYNEQFF. The CDR3 DNA is TGTGCCAGCAGCACCAGCTACAATGAGCAGTTCTTC.

The CDR3 loop is CASSVGRTAGREKLFF. The CDR3 DNA reads as TGTGCCAGCAGCGTAGGTCGGACAGCAGGGCGTGAAAAACTGTTTTTT. The V and J genes are TRBV9 and TRBJ1-4; maybe TRBD1 (6 bases). The CDR3 is 16 amino acids. Germline CDR1 SGDLS, CDR2 YYNGEE. V dropped 0 bases and J dropped 7 bases, with 16 bases sitting between them. Using reference TRBV9 and TRBJ1-4 for the parts outside the CDR3, the full variable domain is DSGVTQTPKHLITATGQRVTLRCSPRSGDLSVYWYQQSLDQGLQFLIQYYNGEERAKGNILERFSAQQFPDLHSELNLSSLELGDSALYFCASSVGRTAGREKLFFGSGTQLSVL.

This clone has just one count. J is TRBJ1-3 and V is TRBV6-2 or TRBV6-3; 7 bases fit TRBD1. Germline loops: CDR1 MNHEY, CDR2 SVGEGT. The CDR3 totals 15 residues. Trimming took 0 bases from V and 2 from J; bases not matched to a gene: 1. CDR3 amino acids: CASSYSTGTGNTIYF. The CDR3 bases are TGTGCCAGCAGTTACTCGACAGGGACTGGAAACACCATATATTTT.

This chain connects TRBV5-4 to TRBJ1-1; D might be TRBD1 (6 bases). CDR1 is SGHNT, CDR2 YYREEE, per germline (reference sequence). V was trimmed by 3 bases and J by 4 bases, leaving 13 bases between them. The CDR3 sequence is 14 residues long. CDR3 protein: CASSYNGQFTEAFF. The DNA of the CDR3 is TGTGCCAGCAGCTATAATGGACAGTTCACTGAAGCTTTCTTT.

This clone was found once. The gene calls are TRBV19 and TRBJ2-5, with D perhaps TRBD2 (5 bases). Per the germline V gene, CDR1 is LNHDA and CDR2 is SQIVND (reference sequence). The CDR3 extends over 12 amino acids. The germline V and J ends were trimmed by 6 bases and 7 bases, with 12 bases remaining between them. The CDR3 here is CASRPPSGTQYF. The DNA of the CDR3 is TGTGCCAGTAGGCCACCAAGCGGGACCCAGTACTTC.

V and J are TRBV14 and TRBJ2-3; D is uncertain. There are 17 residues in the CDR3. Germline values: CDR1 SGHDN, CDR2 FVKESK. The V end lost 0 bases, the J end lost 2 bases, and 15 bases lay between the germline ends. The CDR3 here is CASSQDPGGKDTDTQYF. Written as DNA, the CDR3 is TGTGCCAGCAGCCAAGATCCAGGTGGTAAGGACACAGATACGCAGTATTTT.

This chain uses TRBV19 with TRBJ2-1, with 10 bases identical to TRBD2. This CDR3 spans 17 amino acids. Per the germline V gene, CDR1 is LNHDA and CDR2 is SQIVND (reference sequence). With V trimmed by 3 bases and J by 1 base, 6 bases remained unmatched. The CDR3 DNA reads as TGTGCCAGTAGTATCTGGCTAGCGGGAGATTCCTACAATGAGCAGTTCTTC. It specifies CASSIWLAGDSYNEQFF.

This clone was observed once. This rearrangement joins TRBV29-1 to TRBJ2-7, with 12 bases that match TRBD2. CDR3 size: 15 residues. J lost 4 bases, V lost 2 bases, and 6 bases had no gene match. Germline CDR1 is SQVTM and CDR2 is ANQGSEA. The CDR3 sequence: CSVEWGGTSGYEQYF. For the CDR3, the DNA is TGCAGCGTTGAATGGGGGGGGACTAGCGGGTACGAGCAGTACTTC.

The CDR3 bases are TGTGCCAGCAGGGCGGACAGGGTTAAAGCGGGAGGGATCTACAATGAGCAGTTCTTC. Its protein product is CASRADRVKAGGIYNEQFF. The V gene is TRBV2, the J gene TRBJ2-1; 10 bases map to TRBD2. Unmatched junction bases numbered 17, after V lost 6 bases and J lost 3 bases. Germline lookup yields CDR1 SNHLY and CDR2 FYNNEI. The CDR3 extends over 19 amino acids.

The rearrangement uses TRBV9 and TRBJ2-1; 8 bases line up with TRBD1. The CDR3 length is 15 residues. V gave up 3 bases and J gave up 8 bases; unmatched junction bases: 10. Germline values: CDR1 SGDLS, CDR2 YYNGEE. The CDR3 region has the DNA TGTGCCAGCAGCGCCCCAGGGGGCCGAGCCGATGAGCAGTTCTTC. Protein: CASSAPGGRADEQFF.

The chain carries TRBV2 and TRBJ2-5, with 11 nucleotides matching TRBD1. Losses at the gene ends were 11 bases for V and 2 bases for J; bases not matched to a gene: 7. Germline V gene data show CDR1 as SNHLY and CDR2 as FYNNEI. The CDR3 is 14 residues long. This CDR3 reads CAFRDRGRQETQYF. The DNA for the CDR3 is TGTGCCTTCCGGGACAGGGGGAGACAAGAGACCCAGTACTTC. The full variable domain, rest sourced from reference TRBV2 and TRBJ2-5, is EPEVTQTPSHQVTQMGQEVILRCVPISNHLYFYWYRQILGQKVEFLVSFYNNEISEKSEIFDDQFSVERPDGSNFTLKIRSTKLEDSAMYFCAFRDRGRQETQYFGPGTRLLVL.

This chain uses TRBV7-9 with TRBJ2-1; TRBD2 agrees at 10 bases. Trimming took 5 bases from V and 6 from J; bases not matched to a gene: 4. The CDR3 extends over 14 amino acids. Germline V gene sequence: CDR1 SEHNR, CDR2 FQNEAQ (reference sequence). DNA for the CDR3: TGTGCCAGCAGCCTAAGCGGGGGGGCCAATGAGCAGTTCTTC. Its protein product is CASSLSGGANEQFF.

The chain links TRBV23-1 to TRBJ1-5; D is undetermined. TRBV23-1 is flagged as an ORF with uncertain function. Trimming took 0 bases from V and 3 from J, leaving 6 bases between them. The CDR3 extends over 14 amino acids. In nucleotides, the CDR3 is TGCGCCAGCAGTCAATCTGGGCACAATCAGCCCCAGCATTTT. This sequence encodes CASSQSGHNQPQHF.

The chain employs TRBV19 and TRBJ2-7; 8 bases match TRBD2. The CDR3 runs 14 residues. V lost 4 bases and J lost 1; bases outside the gene matches: 3. Germline V gene lookup returns CDR1 LNHDA and CDR2 SQIVND (reference sequence). The CDR3 DNA reads TGTGCCAGTAGTAGCACTAGCGGATCCTACGAGCAGTACTTC. It codes for CASSSTSGSYEQYF.

The chain recombines TRBV18 with TRBJ1-2; 8 positions match TRBD1. The CDR3 contains 14 residues. Germline-derived CDR1 and CDR2 are KGHSH and LQKENI. Trimming cost V 3 bases and J 8 bases; bases outside gene matches: 8. This CDR3 reads CASSPGQGARGYTF. The DNA of the CDR3 is TGTGCCAGCTCACCGGGGCAGGGGGCAAGAGGCTACACCTTC.

The V call is TRBV2, the J call TRBJ2-1; no firm D call. CDR1 SNHLY and CDR2 FYNNEI come from the germline V gene. The CDR3 runs 15 residues. V was clipped by 3 bases and J by 0 bases, with 9 bases between them. This CDR3 reads CASSERRSSYNEQFF. CDR3 sequence (DNA): TGTGCCAGCAGTGAGCGGAGAAGCTCCTACAATGAGCAGTTCTTC.

This chain uses TRBV2 with TRBJ1-4; the D is unclear. CDR3 size: 13 residues. Germline CDR1 is SNHLY and CDR2 is FYNNEI. V was trimmed by 1 base and J by 14 bases, leaving 14 bases between them. CDR3 DNA sequence: TGTGCCAGCAGTGAAGTGGCACAGTCATTTCTGTTTTTT. This sequence encodes CASSEVAQSFLFF.

This chain joins TRBV29-1 and TRBJ2-2, with D possibly being TRBD2 (5 bases). Trimming took off 4 bases at V and 3 bases at J, with 9 bases between the two ends. CDR3 length: 13 amino acids. Germline-derived CDR1 and CDR2 are SQVTM and ANQGSEA. The CDR3 DNA reads TGCAGCGTTGCACTAGTGGACACCGGGGAGCTGTTTTTT. Its translation: CSVALVDTGELFF.

The chain uses TRBV6-5 and TRBJ1-4, with a tentative D call TRBD1 (5 bases). The CDR3 consists of 14 residues. V was shortened by 7 bases and J by 5 bases, with 14 bases between the two germline ends. Germline V gene sequence: CDR1 MNHEY, CDR2 SVGAGI. The CDR3 DNA reads TGTGCCAGCATCTCGGGGACTCAAAATGAAAAACTGTTTTTT. Translating gives CASISGTQNEKLFF.

The chain couples TRBV6-1 to TRBJ1-1; D uncertain. Germline assignment: CDR1 MNHNS and CDR2 SASEGT. This CDR3 is built from 13 residues. V lost 3 bases to trimming and J lost 3 bases, with 8 bases between them. This CDR3 reads CASSDQRDTEAFF. The CDR3 DNA reads as TGTGCCAGCAGTGACCAGAGGGACACTGAAGCTTTCTTT.

The chain recombines TRBV11-2 with TRBJ2-4; 11 bases match TRBD2. CDR1 is SGHAT and CDR2 is FQNNGV in the germline V gene. Trimming removed 5 bases from V and 8 bases from J; junction bases left unmatched: 8. This CDR3 has 15 residues. The CDR3 reads CASSILAGGLDIQYF. DNA for the CDR3: TGTGCCAGCAGCATCCTAGCGGGAGGTCTCGACATTCAGTACTTC. The variable domain in full, completed from reference TRBV11-2 and TRBJ2-4, reads EAGVAQSPRYKIIEKRQSVAFWCNPISGHATLYWYQQILGQGPKLLIQFQNNGVVDDSQLPKDRFSAERLKGVDSTLKIQPAKLEDSAVYLCASSILAGGLDIQYFGAGTRLSVL.